This T cell receptor (beta chain) was documented in a study of vaccination and CD4 T cells after COVID-19. Germline V lookup: CDR1 SGHTA, CDR2 FQGTGA. This CDR3 has 16 residues. V was cut by 5 bases and J by 3 bases, with 17 bases left in between. On this clonotype: The antigen is undetermined.

Treatment denoted: roughly 10-day PBMC culture with coronavirus spike peptide pools or control peptides (ViraFEST assay). CD4+ T cells that had been cultured provided DNA sequenced with the Oncomine TCR Beta short-read assay. MiXCR, run by TCRdb on the PCR reads, gives a single entry per CDR3 protein. Here the sample spans some 12,000 distinct CDR3 sequences, under 40% being singletons. V usage is TRBV7-3 and J usage is TRBJ2-1; D ambiguous. The TCR originated in a human donor with COVID-19. Material: cultured CD4+ T cells from blood. The CDR3 is CASSPDVAPSYNEQFF. The CDR3 DNA sequence: TGTGCCAGCAGCCCGGATGTCGCACCGAGCTACAATGAGCAGTTCTTC. Filled out from reference TRBV7-3 and TRBJ2-1, the complete variable domain reads GAGVSQTPSNKVTEKGKYVELRCDPISGHTALYWYRQSLGQGPEFLIYFQGTGAADDSGLPNDRFFAVRPEGSVSTLKIQRTERGDSAVYLCASSPDVAPSYNEQFFGPGTRLTVL.